This T cell receptor beta chain was observed in a study of cytomegalovirus exposure and HLA in healthy donors. This clone was observed a few times. Its cognate antigen is unknown. The V end lost 2 bases, the J end lost 2 bases, and 10 bases lay between the germline ends. Germline loops: CDR1 SGHDN, CDR2 FVKESK. The CDR3 sequence is 15 residues long. General study findings and limits: Listed as cytomegalovirus-associated were 150 to 200 TCR beta chains. The TCR clusters that emerged in the first cohort tended, a later analysis found, to co-occur in the 110 or so validation repertoires.

The repertoire was sequenced with immunoSEQ multiplex PCR; TCRdb's copy has only in-frame clones and lacks some. The sample holds roughly 48,000 clones, 80% to 90% seen once. Material: PBMCs. This clonotype was obtained from a woman aged 25 to 39 in good health and CMV-seronegative. The chain has TRBV14 and TRBJ2-1; D remains unclear. The CDR3 region is CASSQQRLPYNEQFF. Here the CDR3 DNA reads TGTGCCAGCAGCCAACAGAGGCTACCCTACAATGAGCAGTTCTTC.